Included here is one T cell receptor (beta chain) sequence, with context. Its antigen remains unknown. The sample belongs to a study of T cells in tumors after PD-1 blockade. Overall study: Daily vismodegib 150 mg continued in a subset of anti-PD-1-treated patients. Peripheral blood samples averaged approximately 35,000 unique clonotypes and 113,528 templates. Study-wide points: About 41% of tumor TCR clonotypes were also found in blood.

The protocol was immunoSEQ multiplex PCR, while the TCRdb copy is restricted to in-frame clones and leaves out a portion. The sample lists roughly 48,000 clones; more than 65% were seen once. Template: tumor biopsy or peripheral blood genomic DNA, roughly 550-6,004 ng per sample. The CDR3 is 17 amino acids. V dropped 3 bases and J dropped 5 bases, with 22 bases sitting between them. This TCR was recovered from a human donor with basal cell carcinoma. The specimen comprised PBMCs, sampled before anti-PD-1 treatment. The rearrangement joins TRBV23-1 to TRBJ1-1, with D perhaps matching TRBD1 (6 bases). TRBV23-1 is reported as an ORF; its role is uncertain. CDR3 loop: CASSHSKGGGAGTEAFF. The CDR3 bases are TGCGCCAGCAGTCACTCCAAGGGGGGGGGCGCCGGGACTGAAGCTTTCTTT.